The sequence of this T cell receptor (beta chain) was determined in a study of molecular identifiers for immune sequencing clone quantification. Looked up from germline, CDR1 is SGHRS and CDR2 is YFSETQ. Trimming left V 4 bases short and J 3 bases short, with 14 bases between. There are 14 residues in the CDR3. With regard to this clonotype: What it recognizes is unknown. With only one base between it and a far larger clone, this is likely a read error.

Previously described methods and listed TCR primers were employed for the bulk TCR libraries. TCRdb itself ran the PCR reads through MiXCR, one entry per CDR3 protein. The sample shows a few hundred thousand distinct CDR3 sequences, about a fifth of them seen only once. Study findings and constraints: Effector cells had over 99% of their molecules in clones above 20 RNA copies, while naive cells had under 1%. Jurkat TCR RNA spiked in from one cell (amid approximately 1 million naive cells) was reportedly detectable.

Naive CD8 T cell sorting was performed on the CD8+CD4-CCR7+CD45RA+ phenotype. Sequenced: naive CD8+ T cells from blood, with Jurkat cell RNA spiked in. Subset in this sample: FACS-sorted CD8+CD4-CCR7+CD45RA+ naive T cells. This TCR was sampled from a human donor in good health. Some libraries in this study had Jurkat cell RNA spiked in. V gene TRBV5-1 combines with J gene TRBJ2-7; D assignment may be TRBD1 or TRBD2 (6 bases each). The DNA for the CDR3 is TGCGCCAGCAGCCCGGGACGGGGGCTCTACGAGCAGTACTTC. Translating it yields CASSPGRGLYEQYF. Together with reference TRBV5-1 and TRBJ2-7, the CDR3 gives the full variable domain: KAGVTQTPRYLIKTRGQQVTLSCSPISGHRSVSWYQQTPGQGLQFLFEYFSETQRNKGNFPGRFSGRQFSNSRSEMNVSTLELGDSALYLCASSPGRGLYEQYFGPGTRLTVT.